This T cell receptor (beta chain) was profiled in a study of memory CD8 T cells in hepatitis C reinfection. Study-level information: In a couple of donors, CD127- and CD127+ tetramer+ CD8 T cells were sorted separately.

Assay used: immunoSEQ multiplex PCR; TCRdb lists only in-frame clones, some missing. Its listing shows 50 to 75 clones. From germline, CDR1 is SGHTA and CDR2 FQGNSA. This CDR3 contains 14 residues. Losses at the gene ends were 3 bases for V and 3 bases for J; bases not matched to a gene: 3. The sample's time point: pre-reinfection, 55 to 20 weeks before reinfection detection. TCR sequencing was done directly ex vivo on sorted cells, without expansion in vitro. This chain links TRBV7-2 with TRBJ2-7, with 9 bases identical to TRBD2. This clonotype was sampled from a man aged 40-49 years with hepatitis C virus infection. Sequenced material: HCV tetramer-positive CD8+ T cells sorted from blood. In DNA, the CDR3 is TGTGCCAGCAGCTTCGATAGCGGGGGCTACGAGCAGTACTTC. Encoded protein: CASSFDSGGYEQYF.